These 15 T cell receptor beta chains were all obtained from the same sample, sequenced in a study of vaccination and CD4 T cells after COVID-19. As for treatment: approximately 9-day PBMC culture with coronavirus spike peptide pools or control peptides (ViraFEST assay). It was before the COVID-19 pandemic (2011-2018) that the unexposed donor's CD4+ T cells were collected. Sequencing of cultured CD4+ T cell DNA used the Oncomine TCR Beta short-read assay. TCRdb reprocessed the PCR reads via MiXCR and lists one record per CDR3 protein. The sample consists of about 5,900 distinct CDR3 sequences, about 32% of them appearing once. These receptors are not linked to any known antigen. Sequenced sample: CD4+ T cells from blood, cultured in vitro. These receptor sequences come from a human donor in good health.

DNA for the CDR3: TGTGCCAGCAGTTGCAGTAGCTACACCTTC. Translation gives CASSCSSYTF. This chain connects TRBV6-5 to TRBJ1-2; D is undetermined. The CDR3 contains 10 residues. Germline V lookup: CDR1 MNHEY, CDR2 SVGAGI. Trimming took 4 bases from V and 9 from J, leaving 6 bases between them.

The rearrangement joins TRBV2 to TRBJ2-3; TRBD2 agrees at 12 bases. Per germline, CDR1 SNHLY and CDR2 FYNNEI. This CDR3 has 15 residues. After removal of 6 bases from V and 6 bases from J, the junction contained 7 bases not matched to a gene. This CDR3 is CASRLLAGGGDTQYF. The CDR3 DNA is TGTGCCAGCAGATTACTAGCGGGGGGCGGGGATACGCAGTATTTT.

This chain joins TRBV20-1 and TRBJ2-2, with TRBD1 matching 8 bases. Trimming removed 5 bases from V and 1 base from J; junction bases left unmatched: 3. Germline lookup yields CDR1 DFQATT and CDR2 SNEGSKA (reference sequence). CDR3 length: 14 residues. The CDR3 region is CSAGGQGNTGELFF. The CDR3 DNA reads TGCAGTGCTGGCGGACAGGGGAACACCGGGGAGCTGTTTTTT.

This clonotype was seen a handful of times. The chain has TRBV19 and TRBJ1-2; 8 bases agree with TRBD1. The germline CDR1 and CDR2 sequences are LNHDA and SQIVND (reference sequence). The CDR3 length is 16 residues. Trimming took 4 bases from V and 1 from J; bases not matched to a gene: 8. Here the CDR3 reads CASSSSGTGFNYGYTF. Written as DNA, the CDR3 is TGTGCCAGTAGTAGCTCCGGGACAGGATTTAACTATGGCTACACCTTC.

This clonotype has only a few counts. This chain joins TRBV2 and TRBJ2-7; TRBD2 might be the D (5 bases). The CDR3 covers 14 residues. Germline V gives CDR1 SNHLY, CDR2 FYNNEI. The CDR3 coding sequence is TGTGCGACCCTGAGTGACTACACTTCCTACGAGCAGTACTTC. Translated, it gives CATLSDYTSYEQYF.

The rearrangement joins TRBV24-1 to TRBJ2-2, with D tentatively TRBD2 (6 bases). Germline V gives CDR1 KGHDR, CDR2 SFDVKD. The CDR3 runs to 15 residues. Trimming took 4 bases from V and 1 from J, leaving 9 bases between them. CDR3 residues: CATSDGGENTGELFF. The DNA for the CDR3 is TGTGCCACCAGTGACGGAGGGGAGAACACCGGGGAGCTGTTTTTT.

A few counts support this clonotype. The chain joins TRBV7-3 to TRBJ2-1; 10 nucleotides match TRBD2. The V gene's germline CDR1 is SGHTA and CDR2 FQGTGA. This CDR3 is built from 14 residues. V gave up 5 bases and J gave up 3 bases; unmatched junction bases: 1. The DNA of the CDR3 is TGTGCCAGCAGCCTAGCGGGGGTCTACAATGAGCAGTTCTTC. Translated: CASSLAGVYNEQFF. Variable domain in full (rest from reference TRBV7-3 and TRBJ2-1): GAGVSQTPSNKVTEKGKYVELRCDPISGHTALYWYRQSLGQGPEFLIYFQGTGAADDSGLPNDRFFAVRPEGSVSTLKIQRTERGDSAVYLCASSLAGVYNEQFFGPGTRLTVL.

This clonotype has a single count. V is TRBV2 and J is TRBJ2-7; perhaps TRBD2 as D (5 bases). CDR3 length equals 12 residues. Germline V gene sequence: CDR1 SNHLY, CDR2 FYNNEI. Trimming took off 6 bases at V and 12 bases at J, with 18 bases between the two ends. The DNA of the CDR3 is TGTGCCAGCAGCCAAGAGTCGACAAGCGGGTACTTC. This gives the protein CASSQESTSGYF.

V usage is TRBV5-4 and J usage is TRBJ1-2; a possible D gene is TRBD1 (6 bases). Germline V gives CDR1 SGHNT, CDR2 YYREEE (reference sequence). The CDR3 contains 16 residues. Deletions cut 4 bases from V and 1 base from J, with 17 bases between. Here the CDR3 reads CASSPGVGGINYGYTF. CDR3 bases: TGTGCCAGCAGCCCCGGTGTAGGGGGTATTAACTATGGCTACACCTTC.

J is TRBJ1-1 and V is TRBV21-1. TRBV21-1 is listed as a pseudogene. The CDR3 covers 13 residues. The CDR3: CASSKAKGTEAFF. In nucleotides, the CDR3 is TGTGCCAGCAGCAAAGCTAAAGGGACTGAAGCTTTCTTT.

The chain is built from TRBV20-1 and TRBJ2-7; tentatively, D is TRBD1 (5 bases). Germline V gene data show CDR1 as DFQATT and CDR2 as SNEGSKA (reference sequence). V lost 3 bases and J lost 4, with 16 bases in between. This CDR3 contains 14 residues. CDR3 protein: CSASMLQDLYEQYF. CDR3 sequence (DNA): TGCAGTGCTAGTATGCTACAGGACCTTTACGAGCAGTACTTC.

The V call is TRBV11-2, the J call TRBJ1-5, with D unresolved. The CDR3 is 14 residues long. The germline V gene encodes CDR1 SGHAT and CDR2 FQNNGV. V lost 4 bases and J lost 4, with 11 bases in between. CDR3 protein: CASSSPGPNQPQHF. As DNA, the CDR3 is TGTGCCAGCAGCTCCCCGGGTCCGAATCAGCCCCAGCATTTT.

This clonotype was seen only a few times. The chain couples TRBV7-9 to TRBJ1-2, with D perhaps TRBD1 (5 bases). This CDR3 contains 14 residues. V was pared by 2 bases and J by 2 bases, with 9 bases between. Germline lookup yields CDR1 SEHNR and CDR2 FQNEAQ (reference sequence). Here the CDR3 reads CASSLTGPNYGYTF. CDR3 in DNA: TGTGCCAGCAGCTTAACGGGGCCCAACTATGGCTACACCTTC.

V is TRBV6-1 and J is TRBJ1-1; possibly TRBD1 for D (5 bases). From germline, CDR1 is MNHNS and CDR2 SASEGT. CDR3 size: 13 residues. V was pared by 11 bases and J by 5 bases, with 18 bases between. The CDR3 sequence is CAGSSGRVTEAFF. The CDR3 nucleotides are TGTGCCGGAAGCTCGGGCAGGGTAACTGAAGCTTTCTTT.

This clonotype has just a few counts. CDR3 amino acids: CASSLGLATSEQYF. As DNA, the CDR3 is TGTGCCAGCAGCTTAGGGCTAGCAACCTCCGAGCAGTACTTC. This chain uses TRBV7-2 with TRBJ2-7; TRBD2 might be the D (5 bases). V lost 1 base to trimming and J lost 6 bases, with 13 bases between them. This CDR3 is built from 14 residues. Germline loops: CDR1 SGHTA, CDR2 FQGNSA.